This TCR beta chain is drawn from a study of cytomegalovirus exposure and HLA in healthy donors. Study conclusions and caveats: The study designated fewer than 200 TCR beta chains cytomegalovirus-associated.

CDR1 is SGHTA, CDR2 FQGNSA, per germline. The germline V and J ends were trimmed by 2 bases and 7 bases, with 21 bases remaining between them. The CDR3 contains 18 residues. The method was immunoSEQ multiplex PCR; TCRdb's version includes in-frame clones alone and lacks a portion of them. The data show 150,000 to 200,000 clones, around 82% seen once. This clone was seen a single time. Its antigen is unidentified. The TCR was taken from a woman between 18 and 29 years old in good health and CMV-seropositive. Material: PBMCs. The gene calls are TRBV7-2 and TRBJ1-6, with TRBD1 as a possible D gene (5 bases). The CDR3 DNA follows: TGTGCCAGCAGCTTAATTCTTAGTGGGGGGGGTAAGAATTCACCCCTCCACTTT. Translated: CASSLILSGGGKNSPLHF.